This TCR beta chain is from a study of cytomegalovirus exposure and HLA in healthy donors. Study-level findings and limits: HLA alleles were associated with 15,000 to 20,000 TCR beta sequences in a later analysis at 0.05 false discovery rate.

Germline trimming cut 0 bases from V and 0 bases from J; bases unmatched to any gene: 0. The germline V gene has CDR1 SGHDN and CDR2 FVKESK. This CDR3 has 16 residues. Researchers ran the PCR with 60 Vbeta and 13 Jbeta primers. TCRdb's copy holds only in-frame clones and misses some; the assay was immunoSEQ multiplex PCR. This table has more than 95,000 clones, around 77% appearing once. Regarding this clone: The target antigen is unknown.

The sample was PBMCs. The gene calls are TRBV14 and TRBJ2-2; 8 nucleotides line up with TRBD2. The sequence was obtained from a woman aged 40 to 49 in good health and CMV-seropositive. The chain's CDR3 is CASSQELAANTGELFF. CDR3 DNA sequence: TGTGCCAGCAGCCAAGAACTAGCGGCGAACACCGGGGAGCTGTTTTTT.